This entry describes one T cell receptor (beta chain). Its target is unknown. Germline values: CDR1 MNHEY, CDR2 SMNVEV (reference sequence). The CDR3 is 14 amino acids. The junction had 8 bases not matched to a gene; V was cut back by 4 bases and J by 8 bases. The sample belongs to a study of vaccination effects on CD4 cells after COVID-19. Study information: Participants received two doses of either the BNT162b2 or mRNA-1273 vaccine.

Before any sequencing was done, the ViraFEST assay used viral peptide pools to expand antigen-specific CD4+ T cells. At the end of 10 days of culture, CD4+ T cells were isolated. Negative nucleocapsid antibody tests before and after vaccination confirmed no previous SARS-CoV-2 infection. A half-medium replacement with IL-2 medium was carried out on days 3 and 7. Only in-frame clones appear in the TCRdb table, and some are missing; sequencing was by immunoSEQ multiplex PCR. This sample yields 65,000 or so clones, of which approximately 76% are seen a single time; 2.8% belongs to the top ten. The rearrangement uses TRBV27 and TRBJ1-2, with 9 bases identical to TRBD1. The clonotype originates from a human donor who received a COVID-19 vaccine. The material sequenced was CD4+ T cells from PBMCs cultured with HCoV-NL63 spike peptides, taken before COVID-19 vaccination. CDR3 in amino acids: CASSYRGPPQGYTF. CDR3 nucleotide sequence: TGTGCCAGCAGTTACAGGGGGCCCCCGCAGGGCTACACCTTC.